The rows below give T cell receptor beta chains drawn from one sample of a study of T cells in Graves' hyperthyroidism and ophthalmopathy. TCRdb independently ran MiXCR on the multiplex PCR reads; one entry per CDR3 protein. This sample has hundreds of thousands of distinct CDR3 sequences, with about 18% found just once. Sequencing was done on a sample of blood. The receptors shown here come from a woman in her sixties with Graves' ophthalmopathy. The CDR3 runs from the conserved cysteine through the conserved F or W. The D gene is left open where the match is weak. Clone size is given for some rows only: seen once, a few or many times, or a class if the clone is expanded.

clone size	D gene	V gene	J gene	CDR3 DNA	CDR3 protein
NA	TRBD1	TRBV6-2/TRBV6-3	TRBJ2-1	TGTGCCAGCAGACTAAAATACCCGACAGGGCATGAGCAGTTCTTC	CASRLKYPTGHEQFF
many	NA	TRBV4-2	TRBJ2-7	TGTGCCAGCAGCCAAGCCGGGACAAATGCCTACGAGCAGTACTTC	CASSQAGTNAYEQYF
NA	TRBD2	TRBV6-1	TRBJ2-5	TGTGCCAGCAGTGTGGGACTAGCGAGACAAGAGACCCAGTACTTC	CASSVGLARQETQYF
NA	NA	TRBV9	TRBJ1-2	TGTGCCAGCAGCGTAGAGGGGGGAAACTATGGCTACACCTTC	CASSVEGGNYGYTF
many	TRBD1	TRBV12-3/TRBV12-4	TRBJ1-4	TGTGCCAGCAGCCGGGACAGCGACAATGAAAAACTGTTTTTT	CASSRDSDNEKLFF
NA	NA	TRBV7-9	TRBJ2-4	TGTGCCAGCAGCTCCGGGCCTACCGCCAAAAACATTCAGTACTTC	CASSSGPTAKNIQYF
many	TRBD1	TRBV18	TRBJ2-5	TGTGCCAGCTCCCCAGGGGGCGCAGAGACCCAGTACTTC	CASSPGGAETQYF
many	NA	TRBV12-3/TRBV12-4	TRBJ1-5	TGTGCCAGCAGTCAGGGATCTTATCAGCCCCAGCATTTT	CASSQGSYQPQHF
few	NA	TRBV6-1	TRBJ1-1	TGTGCCAGCAGTCACAGGGAGGACACTGAAGCTTTCTTT	CASSHREDTEAFF
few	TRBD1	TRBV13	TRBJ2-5	TGTGCCAGCAGCCCGGGGCAGGGGGAAGGAGAGACCCAGTACTTC	CASSPGQGEGETQYF
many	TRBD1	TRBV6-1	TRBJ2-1	TGTGCCAGCAGTACGACAGGGCTGTCGATGCGCGAGCAGTTCTTC	CASSTTGLSMREQFF
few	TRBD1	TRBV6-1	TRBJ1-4	TGTGCCAGCAGGCCGACAGGGACAACTAATGAAAAACTGTTTTTT	CASRPTGTTNEKLFF
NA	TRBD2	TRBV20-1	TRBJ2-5	TGCAGTGCCCATTTGGGAGGGGAGACCCAGTACTTC	CSAHLGGETQYF
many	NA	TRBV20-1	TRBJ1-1	TGCAGTGCTAGACGGGATATGAACACTGAAGCTTTCTTT	CSARRDMNTEAFF
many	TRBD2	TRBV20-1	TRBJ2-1	TGCAGTGCTAGAGTTAATCTAGCGGTCGTGGATGAGCAGTTCTTC	CSARVNLAVVDEQFF
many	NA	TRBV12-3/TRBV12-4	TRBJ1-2	TGTGCCAGCAGTGTTGACAGGACCTATGGCTACACCTTC	CASSVDRTYGYTF
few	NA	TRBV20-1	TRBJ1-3	TGCAGTGCTAGTCGCCAGGGTGGAAACACCATATATTTT	CSASRQGGNTIYF
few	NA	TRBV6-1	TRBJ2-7	TGTGCCAGCAGTGACGAAGGGAGGCTAGCCGCCTACGAGCAGTACTTC	CASSDEGRLAAYEQYF
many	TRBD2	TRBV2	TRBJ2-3	TGTGCCAGCAGATCCCAGCGGGGGAGCACAGATACGCAGTATTTT	CASRSQRGSTDTQYF
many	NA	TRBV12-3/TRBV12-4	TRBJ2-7	TGTGCCAGCAGTTTACAGGCAGGTTCTAAGAAGCAGTACTTC	CASSLQAGSKKQYF
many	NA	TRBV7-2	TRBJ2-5	TGTGCCAGCACCCCTACGACAGGACAAGAGACCCAGTACTTC	CASTPTTGQETQYF
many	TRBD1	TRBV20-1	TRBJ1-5	TGCAGTGCCCCTAGGGGTTCGACAGGGCGGAATCAGCCCCAGCATTTT	CSAPRGSTGRNQPQHF
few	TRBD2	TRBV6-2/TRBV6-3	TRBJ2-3	TGTGCCAGCAGCTCCGGACTAGCCAATACGCAGTATTTT	CASSSGLANTQYF
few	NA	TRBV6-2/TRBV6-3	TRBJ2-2	TGTGCCAGCAGGGGGCGCACCGGGGAGCTGTTTTTT	CASRGRTGELFF
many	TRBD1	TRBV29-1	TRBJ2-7	TGCAGCGCTCGCCGGGACAGGGCTGGCGAGCAGTACTTC	CSARRDRAGEQYF
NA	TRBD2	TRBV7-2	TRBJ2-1	TGTGCCAGCAGACTTACGCGGGGGGGCTTCGACAATGAGCAGTTCTTC	CASRLTRGGFDNEQFF
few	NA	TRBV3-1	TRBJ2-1	TGTGCCAGCGTCAAGAGCGCCTACAATGAGCAGTTCTTC	CASVKSAYNEQFF
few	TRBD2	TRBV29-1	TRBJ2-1	TGCAGCGTTGGCTCAAGACTAGCGGCTGACAATGAGCAGTTCTTC	CSVGSRLAADNEQFF
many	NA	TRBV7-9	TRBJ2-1	TGTGCCAGCAGCTTAACCCTAGCGTACTACAATGAGCAGTTCTTC	CASSLTLAYYNEQFF
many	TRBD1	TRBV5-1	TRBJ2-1	TGCGCCAGCAGCTTGCTCCAGGGGGCGCACAATGAGCAGTTCTTC	CASSLLQGAHNEQFF
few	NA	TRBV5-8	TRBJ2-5	TGTGCCAGCAGCTTGTTGAACCTAGGGACCCAGTACTTC	CASSLLNLGTQYF
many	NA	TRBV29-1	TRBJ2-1	TGCAGCGTTGAAGATAGGGTTTTAGGGGATGAGCAGTTCTTC	CSVEDRVLGDEQFF
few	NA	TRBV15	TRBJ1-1	TGTGCCACCAGCCCCTCGGGGGGGTTGGGAGCTTTCTTT	CATSPSGGLGAFF
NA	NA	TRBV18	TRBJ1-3	TGTGCCAGCTCACCACCGACGGGGGGCGCGAAAGGAAACACCATATATTTT	CASSPPTGGAKGNTIYF
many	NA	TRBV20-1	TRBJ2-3	TGCAGTGCGGCTAAAGTGGGGGCGCCAGATACGCAGTATTTT	CSAAKVGAPDTQYF
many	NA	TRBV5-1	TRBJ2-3	TGCGCCAGCAGTCCGGGCAGCTCAGATACGCAGTATTTT	CASSPGSSDTQYF
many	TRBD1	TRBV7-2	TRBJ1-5	TGTGCCAGCAGCTTAAGGGGGCCCTATAGCAATCAGCCCCAGCATTTT	CASSLRGPYSNQPQHF
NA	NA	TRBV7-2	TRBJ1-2	TGTGCCAGCAGCTTCAGTCAGGGAGGGGGCTACACCTTC	CASSFSQGGGYTF
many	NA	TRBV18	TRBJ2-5	TGTGCCAGCTCACCGAGGGTCGGTACCCGAGAGACCCAGTACTTC	CASSPRVGTRETQYF
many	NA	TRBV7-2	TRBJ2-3	TGTGCCAGCAGCTCCAACAGGGCAGATACGCAGTATTTT	CASSSNRADTQYF
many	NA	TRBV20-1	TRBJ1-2	TGCAGTGCTAGAGATCAAGGGGGGGGCGGAATCTATGGCTACACCTTC	CSARDQGGGGIYGYTF
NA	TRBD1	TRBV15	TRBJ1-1	TGTGCCACCAGCAGACAGGGGGTAGAGACCGGAGCTTTCTTT	CATSRQGVETGAFF
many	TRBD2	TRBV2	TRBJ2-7	TGTGCCAGCTTCGGGGGGAACTACGAGCAGTACTTC	CASFGGNYEQYF
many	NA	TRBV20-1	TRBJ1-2	TGCAGTGCTAACCCTACCCTCTATGGCTACACCTTC	CSANPTLYGYTF
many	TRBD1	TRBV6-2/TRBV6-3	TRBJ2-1	TGTGCCAGCAGACCCGCCTCGGGACAGGGTGGCAATGAGCAGTTCTTC	CASRPASGQGGNEQFF
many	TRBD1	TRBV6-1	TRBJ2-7	TGTGCCAGCAGACCCCTTAGTGTCCGGGACAGGTCCTACGAGCAGTACTTC	CASRPLSVRDRSYEQYF
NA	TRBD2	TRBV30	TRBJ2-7	TGTGCCTGGAGTTTCAGCGGGGGGGAGCAGTACTTC	CAWSFSGGEQYF
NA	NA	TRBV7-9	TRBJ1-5	TGTGCCAGCAGCGCTAGCTCAGGACAAGTAGAGTTACTCAAGCCCCAGCATTTT	CASSASSGQVELLKPQHF
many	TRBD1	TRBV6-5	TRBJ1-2	TGTGCCAGCAGTTACAGTGCGACAGGGAGCGCCTACTATGGCTACACCTTC	CASSYSATGSAYYGYTF
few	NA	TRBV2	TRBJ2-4	TGTGCCAGTAAGGAGGTCGTAGCCAAAAACATTCAGTACTTC	CASKEVVAKNIQYF
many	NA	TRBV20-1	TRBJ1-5	TGCAGTGCTAGCCGGGACAACAGTCAGCCCCAGCATTTT	CSASRDNSQPQHF
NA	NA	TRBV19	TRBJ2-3	TGTGCCAGTAGTGCAACGTTAGGAGGACCAGATACGCAGTATTTT	CASSATLGGPDTQYF
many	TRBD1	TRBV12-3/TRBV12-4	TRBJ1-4	TGTGCCAGCGGTAACAGGGGCCCTGGGGAAAAACTGTTTTTT	CASGNRGPGEKLFF
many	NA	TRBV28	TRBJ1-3	TGTGCCAGCAGTTTAAGTGGTTACACCATATATTTT	CASSLSGYTIYF
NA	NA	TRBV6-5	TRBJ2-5	TGTGCCAGCAGTTTAACGCAGGGGGGGGGGACCCAGTACTTC	CASSLTQGGGTQYF